The sequence of this T cell receptor (beta chain) was determined in a study of T-cell memory formation after mild COVID-19. The germline CDR1 and CDR2 sequences are DFQATT and SNEGSKA (reference sequence). After removal of 6 bases from V and 0 bases from J, the junction contained 7 bases not matched to a gene. CDR3 size: 15 residues. This clonotype has only a few counts. The target antigen is unknown. Barcoded TCR alpha and TCR beta cDNA libraries with UMIs came from 5'RACE using constant-segment primers. TCRdb analysed the 5' RACE reads with MiXCR anew, one entry per CDR3 protein. The data hold roughly 340,000 distinct CDR3 sequences, with 20% observed a single time. Points from the study as a whole: Contracting CD4+ clones were located mainly in CM and EM, and CD8+ clones in EMRA. Pre-infection memory harbored some responding clones, suggesting cross-reactive memory joined.

The TCR sequence derives from a man in his late teens or twenties who had mild COVID-19 (a few samples of this study predate the infection). Cell type and time point are not known. The material sequenced was PBMCs or a T cell subset sorted from them (not recorded which). The V call is TRBV20-1, the J call TRBJ1-5; 8 bases map to TRBD1. The CDR3 loop is CSAKTGAYSNQPQHF. The CDR3 DNA is TGCAGTGCCAAGACAGGGGCGTATAGCAATCAGCCCCAGCATTTT.